The entry that follows covers one TCR beta chain sequence. This entry comes from a study of T-cell memory formation after mild COVID-19. The overall study: TCR clusters showed largely donor specificity.

TCRdb ran MiXCR on the 5' RACE reads and lists one entry per CDR3 protein. The profile shows about 350,000 distinct CDR3 sequences, roughly 13% of them singletons. The CDR3 extends over 10 amino acids. V was pared by 11 bases and J by 7 bases, with 8 bases between. CDR1 is MNHEY and CDR2 is SVGEGT in the germline V gene. The chain employs TRBV6-2 or TRBV6-3 and TRBJ2-2; no clear D gene. The receptor was derived from a man aged 18 to 29 who had mild COVID-19 (a few samples of this study predate the infection). Cell type and time point are not known. The sample was PBMCs or a T cell subset sorted from them (not recorded which). The CDR3 region has the DNA TGTGCCGCGTTGGGCGGGGAGCTGTTTTTT. It encodes CAALGGELFF.